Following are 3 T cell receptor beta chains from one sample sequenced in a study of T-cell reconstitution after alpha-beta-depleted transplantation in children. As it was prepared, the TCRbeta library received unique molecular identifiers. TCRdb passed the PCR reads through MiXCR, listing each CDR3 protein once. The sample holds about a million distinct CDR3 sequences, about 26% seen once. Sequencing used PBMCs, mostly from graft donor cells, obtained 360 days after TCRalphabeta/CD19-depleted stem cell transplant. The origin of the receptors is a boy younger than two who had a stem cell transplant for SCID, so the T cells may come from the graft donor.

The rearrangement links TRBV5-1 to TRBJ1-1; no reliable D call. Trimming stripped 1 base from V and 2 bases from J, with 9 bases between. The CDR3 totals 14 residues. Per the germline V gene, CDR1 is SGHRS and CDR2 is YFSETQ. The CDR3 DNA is TGCGCCAGCAGCTTGAGTGGGATTAACACTGAAGCTTTCTTT. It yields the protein CASSLSGINTEAFF.

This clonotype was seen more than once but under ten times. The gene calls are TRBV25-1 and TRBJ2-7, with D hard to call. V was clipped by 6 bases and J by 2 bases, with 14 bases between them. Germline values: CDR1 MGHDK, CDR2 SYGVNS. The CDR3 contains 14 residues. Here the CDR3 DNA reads TGTGCCAGCAGCGGCCTAGGCACCACCTACGAGCAGTACTTC. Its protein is CASSGLGTTYEQYF.

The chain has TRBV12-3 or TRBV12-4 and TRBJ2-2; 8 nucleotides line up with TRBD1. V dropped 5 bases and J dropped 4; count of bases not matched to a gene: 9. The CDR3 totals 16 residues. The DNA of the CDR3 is TGTGCCAGCAGTGACCCTCAGGGACAGGCCACCGGGGAGCTGTTTTTT. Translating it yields CASSDPQGQATGELFF.